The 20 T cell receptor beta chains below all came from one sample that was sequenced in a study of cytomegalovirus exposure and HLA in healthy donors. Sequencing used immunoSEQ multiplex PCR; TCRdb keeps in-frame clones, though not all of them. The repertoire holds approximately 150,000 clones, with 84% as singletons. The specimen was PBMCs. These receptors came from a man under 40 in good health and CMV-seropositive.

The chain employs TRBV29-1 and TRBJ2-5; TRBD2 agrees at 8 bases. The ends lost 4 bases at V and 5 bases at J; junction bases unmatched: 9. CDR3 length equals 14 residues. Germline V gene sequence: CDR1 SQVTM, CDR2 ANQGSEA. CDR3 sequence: CSVGKNGGAETQYF. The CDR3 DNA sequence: TGCAGCGTTGGGAAAAACGGGGGGGCGGAGACCCAGTACTTC.

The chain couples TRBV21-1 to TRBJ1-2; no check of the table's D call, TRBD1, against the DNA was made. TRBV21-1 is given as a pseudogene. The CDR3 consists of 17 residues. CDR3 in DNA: TGTGCCAGCAGCAAGGTTCAGGGGGTAAGGTCTATTTCGGGCTACACCTTC. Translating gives CASSKVQGVRSISGYTF.

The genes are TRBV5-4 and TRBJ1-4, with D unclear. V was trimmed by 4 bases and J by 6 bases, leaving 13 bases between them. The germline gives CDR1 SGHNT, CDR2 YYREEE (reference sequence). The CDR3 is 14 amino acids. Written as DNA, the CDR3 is TGTGCCAGCAGCCCTCCCGGAGCCGATGAAAAACTGTTTTTT. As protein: CASSPPGADEKLFF. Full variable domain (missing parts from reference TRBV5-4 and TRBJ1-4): ETGVTQSPTHLIKTRGQQVTLRCSSQSGHNTVSWYQQALGQGPQFIFQYYREEENGRGNFPPRFSGLQFPNYSSELNVNALELDDSALYLCASSPPGADEKLFFGSGTQLSVL.

The chain's CDR3 is CAISDEETYEQYF. CDR3 bases: TGTGCCATCAGTGACGAGGAGACCTACGAGCAGTACTTC. The chain links TRBV10-3 to TRBJ2-7; D unresolved. Looked up from germline, CDR1 is ENHRY and CDR2 is SYGVKD. The CDR3 is 13 residues long. V dropped 3 bases and J dropped 2 bases, with 8 bases sitting between them.

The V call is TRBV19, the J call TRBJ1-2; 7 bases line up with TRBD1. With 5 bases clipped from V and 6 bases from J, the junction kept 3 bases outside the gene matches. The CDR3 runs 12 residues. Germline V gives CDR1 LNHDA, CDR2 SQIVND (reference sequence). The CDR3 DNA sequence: TGTGCCAGTAGTGACAGGGATAATGGCTACACCTTC. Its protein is CASSDRDNGYTF.

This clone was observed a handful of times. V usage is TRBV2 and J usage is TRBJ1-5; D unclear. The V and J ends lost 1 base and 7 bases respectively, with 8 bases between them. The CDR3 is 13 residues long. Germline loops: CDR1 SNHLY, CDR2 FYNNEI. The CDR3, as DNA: TGTGCCAGCAGTGAAGGAGGTCGGCAGCCCCAGCATTTT. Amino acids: CASSEGGRQPQHF. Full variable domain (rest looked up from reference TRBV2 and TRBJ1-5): EPEVTQTPSHQVTQMGQEVILRCVPISNHLYFYWYRQILGQKVEFLVSFYNNEISEKSEIFDDQFSVERPDGSNFTLKIRSTKLEDSAMYFCASSEGGRQPQHFGDGTRLSIL.

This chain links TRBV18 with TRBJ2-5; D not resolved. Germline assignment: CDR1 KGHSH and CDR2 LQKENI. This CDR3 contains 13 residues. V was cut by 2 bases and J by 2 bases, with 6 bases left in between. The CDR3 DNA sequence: TGTGCCAGCTCACCAGGCCCTCAAGAGACCCAGTACTTC. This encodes CASSPGPQETQYF.

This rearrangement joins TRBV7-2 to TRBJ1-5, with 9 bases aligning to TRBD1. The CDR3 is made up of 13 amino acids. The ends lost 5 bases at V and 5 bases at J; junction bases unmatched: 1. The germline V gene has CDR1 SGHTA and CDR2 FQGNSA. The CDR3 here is CASSRTGDQPQHF. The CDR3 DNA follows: TGTGCCAGCAGCCGGACAGGGGATCAGCCCCAGCATTTT.

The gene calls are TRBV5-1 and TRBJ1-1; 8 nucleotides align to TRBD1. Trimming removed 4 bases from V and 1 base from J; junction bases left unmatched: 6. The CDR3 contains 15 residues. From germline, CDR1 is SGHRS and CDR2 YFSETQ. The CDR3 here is CASSKDTGGNTEAFF. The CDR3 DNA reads TGCGCCAGCAGCAAAGATACAGGGGGGAACACTGAAGCTTTCTTT.

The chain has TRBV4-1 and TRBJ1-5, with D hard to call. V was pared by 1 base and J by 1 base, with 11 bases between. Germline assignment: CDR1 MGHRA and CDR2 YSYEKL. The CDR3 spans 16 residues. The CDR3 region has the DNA TGCGCCAGCAGCCAAGGCTCCTCGGAGAGCAATCAGCCCCAGCATTTT. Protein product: CASSQGSSESNQPQHF.

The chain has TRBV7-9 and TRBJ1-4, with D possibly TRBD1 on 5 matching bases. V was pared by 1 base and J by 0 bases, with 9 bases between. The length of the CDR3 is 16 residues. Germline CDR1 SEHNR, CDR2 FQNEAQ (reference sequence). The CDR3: CASSLDRTPTNEKLFF. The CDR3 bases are TGTGCCAGCAGCTTAGACAGGACACCAACTAATGAAAAACTGTTTTTT.

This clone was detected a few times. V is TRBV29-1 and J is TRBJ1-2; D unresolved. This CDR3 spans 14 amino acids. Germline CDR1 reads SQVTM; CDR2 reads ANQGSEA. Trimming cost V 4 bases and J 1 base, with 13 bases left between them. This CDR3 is CSVGPGENNYGYTF. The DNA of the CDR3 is TGCAGCGTTGGGCCGGGAGAGAATAACTATGGCTACACCTTC. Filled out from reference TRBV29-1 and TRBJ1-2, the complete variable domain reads SAVISQKPSRDICQRGTSLTIQCQVDSQVTMMFWYRQQPGQSLTLIATANQGSEATYESGFVIDKFPISRPNLTFSTLTVSNMSPEDSSIYLCSVGPGENNYGYTFGSGTRLTVV.

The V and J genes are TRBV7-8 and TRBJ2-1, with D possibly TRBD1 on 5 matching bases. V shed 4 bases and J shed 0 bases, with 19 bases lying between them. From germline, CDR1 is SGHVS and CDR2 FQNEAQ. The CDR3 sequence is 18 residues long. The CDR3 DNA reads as TGTGCCAGCAGCTATCGGCTTGCAGGGCATTACTCCTACAATGAGCAGTTCTTC. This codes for CASSYRLAGHYSYNEQFF.

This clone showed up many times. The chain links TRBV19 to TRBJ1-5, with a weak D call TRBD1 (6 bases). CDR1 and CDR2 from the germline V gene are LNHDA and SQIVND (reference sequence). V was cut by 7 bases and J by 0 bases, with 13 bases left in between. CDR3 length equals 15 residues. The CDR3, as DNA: TGTGCCAGTATGGGACAACCTAATAGCAATCAGCCCCAGCATTTT. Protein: CASMGQPNSNQPQHF.

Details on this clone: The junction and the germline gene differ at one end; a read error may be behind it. The CDR3: CASSYLEAQYF. The DNA for the CDR3 is TGTGCCAGCAGTTACTTAGAGGCCCAGTACTTC. The chain combines TRBV6-5 with TRBJ2-5; D is unclear. Germline assignment: CDR1 MNHEY and CDR2 SVGAGI. The CDR3 extends over 11 amino acids.

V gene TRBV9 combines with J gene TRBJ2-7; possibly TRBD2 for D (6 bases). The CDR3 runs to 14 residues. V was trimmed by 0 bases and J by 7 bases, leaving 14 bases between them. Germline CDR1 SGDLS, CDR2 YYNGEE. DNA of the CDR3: TGTGCCAGCAGCGTAGAATCGGCAGGGAGGGAGCAGTACTTC. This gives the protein CASSVESAGREQYF.

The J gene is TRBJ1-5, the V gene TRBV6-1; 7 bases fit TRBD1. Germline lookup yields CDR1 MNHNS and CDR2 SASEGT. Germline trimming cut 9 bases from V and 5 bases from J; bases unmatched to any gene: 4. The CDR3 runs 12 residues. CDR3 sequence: CASEQGYQPQHF. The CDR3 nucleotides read TGTGCCAGTGAACAGGGGTATCAGCCCCAGCATTTT.

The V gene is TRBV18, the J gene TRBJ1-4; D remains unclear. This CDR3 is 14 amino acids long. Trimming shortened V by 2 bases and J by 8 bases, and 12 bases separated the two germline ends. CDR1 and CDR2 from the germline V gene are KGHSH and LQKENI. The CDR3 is CASSPTIPGEKLFF. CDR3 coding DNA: TGTGCCAGCTCACCAACAATCCCGGGGGAAAAACTGTTTTTT. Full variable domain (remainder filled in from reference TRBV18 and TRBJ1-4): NAGVMQNPRHLVRRRGQEARLRCSPMKGHSHVYWYRQLPEEGLKFMVYLQKENIIDESGMPKERFSAEFPKEGPSILRIQQVVRGDSAAYFCASSPTIPGEKLFFGSGTQLSVL.

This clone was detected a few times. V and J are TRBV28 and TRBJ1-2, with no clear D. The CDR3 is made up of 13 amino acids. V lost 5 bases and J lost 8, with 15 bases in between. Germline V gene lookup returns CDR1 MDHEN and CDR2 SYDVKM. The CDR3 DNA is TGTGCCAGCAGTCCGGTCCCTATCCGAGGCTACACCTTC. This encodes CASSPVPIRGYTF.

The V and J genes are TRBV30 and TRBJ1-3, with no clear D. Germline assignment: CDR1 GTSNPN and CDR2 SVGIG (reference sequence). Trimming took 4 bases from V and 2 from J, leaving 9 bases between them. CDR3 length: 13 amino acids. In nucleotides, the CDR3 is TGTGCCTGGACCCCCGGGACTGGAAACACCATATATTTT. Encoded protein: CAWTPGTGNTIYF. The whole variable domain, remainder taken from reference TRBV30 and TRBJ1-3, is SQTIHQWPATLVQPVGSPLSLECTVEGTSNPNLYWYRQAAGRGLQLLFYSVGIGQISSEVPQNLSASRPQDRQFILSSKKLLLSDSGFYLCAWTPGTGNTIYFGEGSWLTVV.